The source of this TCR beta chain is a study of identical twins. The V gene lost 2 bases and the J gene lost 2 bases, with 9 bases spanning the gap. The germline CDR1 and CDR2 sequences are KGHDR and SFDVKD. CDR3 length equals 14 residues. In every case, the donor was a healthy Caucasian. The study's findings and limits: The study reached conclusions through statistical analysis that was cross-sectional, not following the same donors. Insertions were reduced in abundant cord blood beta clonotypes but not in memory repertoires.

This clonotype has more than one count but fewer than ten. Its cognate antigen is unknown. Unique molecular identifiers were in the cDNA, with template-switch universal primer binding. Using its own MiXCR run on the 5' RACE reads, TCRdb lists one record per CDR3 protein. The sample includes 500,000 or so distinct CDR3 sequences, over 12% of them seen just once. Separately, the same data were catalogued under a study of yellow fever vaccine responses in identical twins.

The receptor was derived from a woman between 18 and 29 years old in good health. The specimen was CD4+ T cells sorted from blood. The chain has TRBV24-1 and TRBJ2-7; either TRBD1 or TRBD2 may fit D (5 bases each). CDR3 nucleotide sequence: TGTGCCACCAGTGATTCGGGACCCGCCTACGAGCAGTACTTC. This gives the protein CATSDSGPAYEQYF.